This T cell receptor (beta chain) was recovered during a study of control samples from healthy donors and cancer patients. Produced via immunoSEQ multiplex PCR; TCRdb's table is partial and in-frame only. The repertoire holds some 120,000 clones, with about 89% as singletons. This CDR3 has 12 residues. V lost 6 bases and J 1 base, leaving 6 bases between the germline ends. The germline gives CDR1 MNHNY, CDR2 SVGAGI (reference sequence). The sample taken for sequencing was blood. This clonotype was obtained from a woman under 30 in good health. The rearrangement uses TRBV6-6 and TRBJ1-2; D gene unclear. The CDR3 sequence is CASRDGNYGYTF. The DNA for the CDR3 is TGTGCCAGCAGGGACGGTAACTATGGCTACACCTTC.